This TCR beta chain was found in a study of blood T cell repertoires in COVID-19. Study summary: Both acute and convalescent COVID-19 samples were obtained from the United States, Italy and Spain. Nucleic acid was either cDNA or gDNA, and it came from T cells, B-cell-depleted T cells, or PBMCs.

Unmatched junction bases numbered 6, after V lost 6 bases and J lost 3 bases. Germline CDR1 is SGHVS and CDR2 is FNYEAQ. There are 14 residues in the CDR3. Under the authors' procedure: Amplified reference gene primers provided the basis for estimating nucleated cell counts. The protocol was immunoSEQ multiplex PCR, while the TCRdb copy is restricted to in-frame clones and leaves out a portion. V, J and clone size were drawn from that table, and D and trimming were deduced from the DNA. The sample lists hundreds of thousands of clones; about nine tenths were seen once. The sequence was collected from a woman in her 30s who had recovered from COVID-19. The chain combines TRBV7-6 with TRBJ2-5, with 8 positions matching TRBD1. The sequencing input was peripheral blood. CDR3 sequence (DNA): TGTGCCAGCAGTCCCCAACAGGGGGAAGAGACCCAGTACTTC. Protein sequence: CASSPQQGEETQYF.